The 17 T cell receptor beta chains in this list originate from one sample, sequenced in a study of OX40 agonist ivuxolimab in advanced cancers. Only in-frame clones appear in the TCRdb table, and some are missing; sequencing was by immunoSEQ multiplex PCR. Among 35,000 to 40,000 clones listed, around four fifths were seen once. Sequencing was performed on CD4+ or CD8+ T cells sorted from blood, taken in a trial of the OX40 agonist ivuxolimab. Source of these receptors: an adult with an advanced solid tumor such as melanoma, head and neck, liver or kidney cancer.

V is TRBV21-1 and J is TRBJ1-2; TRBD1 is the table's D call, not checked against the DNA. TRBV21-1 is flagged as a pseudogene. The CDR3 is 14 residues long. Here the CDR3 reads CASSKGPQGNGYTF. CDR3 nucleotides: TGTGCCAGCAGCAAGGGACCACAGGGAAATGGCTACACCTTC.

The chain employs TRBV6-1 and TRBJ2-1; D is possibly TRBD1 (8 bases). The CDR3 consists of 15 residues. In germline, CDR1 is MNHNS, CDR2 SASEGT. Trimming removed 6 bases from V and 8 bases from J, with 20 bases in between. This CDR3 reads CASRTGQGGKYEQFF. In nucleotides, the CDR3 is TGTGCCAGCAGGACCGGACAGGGAGGGAAGTATGAGCAGTTCTTC.

The V call is TRBV6-6, the J call TRBJ1-5, with TRBD1 matching 8 bases. V trimming: 4 bases; J trimming: 2 bases; junction bases outside the gene matches: 7. CDR1 is MNHNY, CDR2 SVGAGI, per germline (reference sequence). The CDR3 covers 16 residues. Written as DNA, the CDR3 is TGTGCCAGCAGTTCGCCGAACAGGGGGGGCAATCAGCCCCAGCATTTT. Its translation is CASSSPNRGGNQPQHF.

This chain uses TRBV6-5 with TRBJ2-7; a weak D match, TRBD1 (5 bases). Germline V lookup: CDR1 MNHEY, CDR2 SVGAGI. Trimming pared 5 bases from V and 3 bases from J, leaving 11 bases between. There are 13 residues in the CDR3. The CDR3 DNA follows: TGTGCCAGCAGTGACCACAGGTTCTACGAGCAGTACTTC. Protein: CASSDHRFYEQYF.

The chain combines TRBV28 with TRBJ2-3; TRBD2 aligns across 8 bases. The CDR3 runs 16 residues. J lost 2 bases, V lost 5 bases, and 9 bases had no gene match. Per germline, CDR1 MDHEN and CDR2 SYDVKM. CDR3 nucleotides: TGTGCCAGCAGTGCCCCCAGCGGGGGCGTCACAGATACGCAGTATTTT. Translation: CASSAPSGGVTDTQYF.

This rearrangement joins TRBV5-6 to TRBJ2-5; 8 bases are shared with TRBD2. The germline CDR1 and CDR2 sequences are SGHDT and YYEEEE. V shed 4 bases, J shed 5 bases, and the junction held 7 bases outside the gene matches. The CDR3 is made up of 14 amino acids. CDR3 nucleotides: TGTGCCAGCAGCCGAGCGGGGGCGGATGAGACCCAGTACTTC. This codes for CASSRAGADETQYF.

The V and J genes are TRBV4-2 and TRBJ1-1, with TRBD1 matching 8 bases. V trimming: 5 bases; J trimming: 1 base; junction bases outside the gene matches: 9. The CDR3 covers 16 residues. Germline V gene lookup returns CDR1 LGHNA and CDR2 YNFKEQ. CDR3 residues: CASSFYRGTGNTEAFF. Here the CDR3 DNA reads TGTGCCAGCAGCTTCTACAGGGGGACGGGGAACACTGAAGCTTTCTTT.

V and J are TRBV7-3 and TRBJ2-1; weak D call: TRBD1 (5 bases). Between the trimmed V and J ends, which lost 5 bases and 9 bases, there was a span of 23 bases. The CDR3 has 16 residues. Germline V gene data show CDR1 as SGHTA and CDR2 as FQGTGA. CDR3 residues: CASSLHRTADRSEQFF. The DNA of the CDR3 is TGTGCCAGCAGCCTACACAGGACGGCGGATCGGAGTGAGCAGTTCTTC.

The chain combines TRBV9 with TRBJ2-5, with TRBD1 as a possible D gene (6 bases). This CDR3 has 14 residues. V was clipped by 4 bases and J by 2 bases, with 12 bases between them. CDR1 and CDR2 (germline): SGDLS, YYNGEE. CDR3 DNA: TGTGCCAGCAGCAAACAGGGATGGCAAGAGACCCAGTACTTC. Translation gives CASSKQGWQETQYF.

This chain uses TRBV19 with TRBJ2-5; 9 bases are shared with TRBD1. TRBJ2-7 explains the end of the DNA better; the J call may be wrong. This CDR3 spans 15 amino acids. CDR1 and CDR2 (germline): LNHDA, SQIVND (reference sequence). The CDR3 sequence is CASSIDGQGSYEQYF. In DNA, the CDR3 is TGTGCCAGTAGTATAGATGGACAGGGGTCCTACGAGCAGTACTTC.

J is TRBJ2-4 and V is TRBV28; 9 bases map to TRBD1. Per germline, CDR1 MDHEN and CDR2 SYDVKM. V shed 5 bases and J 2 bases; nucleotides not matched to a gene: 10. The CDR3 totals 17 residues. As DNA, the CDR3 is TGTGCCAGCAGTCCGGGGATCGGGACAGGGACCAAAAACATTCAGTACTTC. It encodes CASSPGIGTGTKNIQYF.

This clone has just a few counts. The chain has TRBV7-9 and TRBJ1-1; possibly TRBD1 for D (6 bases). This CDR3 is built from 15 residues. In germline, CDR1 is SEHNR, CDR2 FQNEAQ (reference sequence). Trimming removed 1 base at V and 9 bases at J, with 18 bases between. In DNA form, the CDR3 reads TGTGCCAGCAGCTTAGACGGTGGACAGCTCCTGAAAGCTTTCTTT. Its translation is CASSLDGGQLLKAFF.

This chain connects TRBV28 to TRBJ1-3; no clear D gene. V was pared by 6 bases and J by 0 bases, with 12 bases between. The CDR3 runs to 15 residues. Germline assignment: CDR1 MDHEN and CDR2 SYDVKM. CDR3 nucleotides: TGTGCCAGCAGCCTTATCCCGAGCTCTGGAAACACCATATATTTT. This translates into CASSLIPSSGNTIYF.

This clone was counted only a few times. The chain has TRBV7-6 and TRBJ2-3; 14 nucleotides line up with TRBD2. The germline gives CDR1 SGHVS, CDR2 FNYEAQ. V trimming: 4 bases; J trimming: 0 bases; junction bases outside the gene matches: 12. The length of the CDR3 is 20 residues. CDR3 region: CASSSGLAGGLMTSTDTQYF. As DNA, the CDR3 is TGTGCCAGCAGCTCCGGACTAGCGGGAGGATTGATGACTAGCACAGATACGCAGTATTTT.

The chain links TRBV5-5 to TRBJ2-3; 9 bases fit TRBD2. Per germline, CDR1 SGHKS and CDR2 YYEKEE (reference sequence). This CDR3 region has 18 residues. Trimming cost V 4 bases and J 0 bases; bases outside gene matches: 12. The CDR3 DNA sequence: TGTGCCAGCAGCGAAACGGGACTAGCAGGAACTAGCACAGATACGCAGTATTTT. Its protein is CASSETGLAGTSTDTQYF.

V is TRBV6-6 and J is TRBJ1-5, with D uncertain. V was pared by 4 bases and J by 3 bases, with 10 bases between. Germline CDR1 reads MNHNY; CDR2 reads SVGAGI (reference sequence). This CDR3 is 14 amino acids long. CDR3 coding DNA: TGTGCCAGCAGTTCTGGGCAGTACAATCAGCCCCAGCATTTT. It encodes CASSSGQYNQPQHF.

The chain uses TRBV28 and TRBJ2-2; TRBD2 agrees at 9 bases. The CDR3 covers 15 residues. V shed 5 bases, J shed 3 bases, and the junction held 4 bases outside the gene matches. Germline V lookup: CDR1 MDHEN, CDR2 SYDVKM. In DNA, the CDR3 is TGTGCCAGCAGTACAGCGGGGGGACACACCGGGGAGCTGTTTTTT. Translation gives CASSTAGGHTGELFF.